The next 15 T cell receptor beta chains were all read from a single sample in a study of T cell responses to AZD1222 COVID-19 vaccine. The repertoire was sequenced with immunoSEQ multiplex PCR; TCRdb's copy has only in-frame clones and lacks some. The table has more than 250,000 clones, approximately 95% seen once; the top ten hold less than 0.6%. Material: peripheral blood, obtained on day 0 of AZD1222 vaccination. These receptors were collected from an adult in good health.

This clone was seen a few times. The gene calls are TRBV28 and TRBJ1-6; perhaps TRBD1 as D (5 bases). Germline lookup yields CDR1 MDHEN and CDR2 SYDVKM. Trimming cost V 7 bases and J 10 bases, with 11 bases left between them. The CDR3 is 12 amino acids. CDR3 sequence reads: CASIGGGSPLHF. The CDR3, as DNA: TGTGCCAGCATCGGGGGAGGATCACCCCTCCACTTT.

The CDR3 sequence: CASSLGRDNEQFF. CDR3 in DNA: TGTGCCAGCAGCTTGGGCAGGGACAATGAGCAGTTCTTC. The chain carries TRBV7-9 and TRBJ2-1; the D gene is possibly TRBD1 (5 bases). The germline V gene has CDR1 SEHNR and CDR2 FQNEAQ (reference sequence). Between the trimmed V and J ends, which lost 3 bases and 5 bases, there was a span of 8 bases. This CDR3 has 13 residues.

The genes are TRBV2 and TRBJ1-2; TRBD1 matches 8 bases. V was clipped by 0 bases and J by 0 bases; unmatched bases: 3. Germline CDR1 SNHLY, CDR2 FYNNEI. CDR3 length: 16 amino acids. CDR3 coding DNA: TGTGCCAGCAGTGAAGCAGAGGGACAGGCTAACTATGGCTACACCTTC. Translation: CASSEAEGQANYGYTF.

The chain joins TRBV7-6 to TRBJ2-3; 14 bases fit TRBD2. Germline CDR1 and CDR2: SGHVS and FNYEAQ. The CDR3 runs to 18 residues. The V gene end was trimmed by 3 bases and the J gene end by 5 bases; junction bases not matched to a gene: 10. The CDR3: CASSFLGETSGRGDTQYF. In DNA form, the CDR3 reads TGTGCCAGCAGCTTCCTCGGCGAGACTAGCGGGAGGGGAGATACGCAGTATTTT.

The rearrangement joins TRBV5-4 to TRBJ2-3, with unresolved D. Per germline, CDR1 SGHNT and CDR2 YYREEE (reference sequence). V shed 0 bases and J shed 0 bases, with 5 bases lying between them. This CDR3 contains 14 residues. DNA for the CDR3: TGTGCCAGCAGCTTGGAACCCAGCACAGATACGCAGTATTTT. Its translation is CASSLEPSTDTQYF.

The V call is TRBV29-1, the J call TRBJ2-1; TRBD2 matches at 13 bases. CDR1 and CDR2 (germline): SQVTM, ANQGSEA. The CDR3 contains 15 residues. Trimming took 4 bases from V and 10 from J; bases not matched to a gene: 10. The CDR3 reads CSVASTSGGGAEQFF. CDR3 DNA sequence: TGCAGCGTTGCTTCCACTAGCGGGGGGGGCGCGGAGCAGTTCTTC.

This clone has a handful of counts. This chain uses TRBV27 with TRBJ2-7; D unresolved. CDR1 and CDR2 (germline): MNHEY, SMNVEV (reference sequence). The length of the CDR3 is 14 residues. V shed 6 bases and J shed 0 bases, with 12 bases lying between them. The CDR3 bases are TGTGCCAGCAGATACACCGGCGGCTCCTACGAGCAGTACTTC. It codes for CASRYTGGSYEQYF.

This rearrangement joins TRBV7-9 to TRBJ2-4, with D hard to call. Germline loops: CDR1 SEHNR, CDR2 FQNEAQ (reference sequence). Trimming pared 1 base from V and 7 bases from J, leaving 11 bases between. CDR3 length: 14 residues. CDR3 coding DNA: TGTGCCAGCAGCTTAGGCCTTTCTGGGAACATTCAGTACTTC. It yields the protein CASSLGLSGNIQYF.

This chain connects TRBV7-2 to TRBJ2-1; a possible D gene is TRBD2 (6 bases). V lost 3 bases, J lost 9 bases, and 9 bases lay in between. Germline CDR1 and CDR2: SGHTA and FQGNSA. CDR3 length equals 12 residues. The CDR3 region has the DNA TGTGCCAGCAGCTTCCAGCGGGCTGAGCAGTTCTTC. This translates into CASSFQRAEQFF.

V is TRBV28 and J is TRBJ1-2; D might be TRBD1 (5 bases). Germline V CDR1 and CDR2: MDHEN, SYDVKM. Trimming cost V 5 bases and J 5 bases, with 12 bases left between them. CDR3 length: 13 amino acids. The CDR3 region is CASSPGTDYGYTF. The CDR3 nucleotides are TGTGCCAGCAGTCCTGGGACGGATTATGGCTACACCTTC.

The V call is TRBV2, the J call TRBJ1-2, with 7 bases aligning to TRBD1. The CDR3 runs to 14 residues. Germline lookup yields CDR1 SNHLY and CDR2 FYNNEI. Unmatched junction bases numbered 4, after V lost 6 bases and J lost 0 bases. The chain's CDR3 is CASRGDRSNYGYTF. The CDR3 DNA is TGTGCCAGCAGAGGGGACAGATCTAACTATGGCTACACCTTC.

This rearrangement joins TRBV2 to TRBJ2-5, with TRBD1 matching 8 bases. The junction had 8 bases not matched to a gene; V was cut back by 6 bases and J by 5 bases. The CDR3 has 14 amino acids. Germline lookup yields CDR1 SNHLY and CDR2 FYNNEI. CDR3 in DNA: TGTGCCAGCAGAAAGGACAGGGAGTGGGAGACCCAGTACTTC. It is translated as CASRKDREWETQYF.

V gene TRBV6-5 combines with J gene TRBJ1-5, with TRBD1 matching over 8 bases. There are 15 residues in the CDR3. Unmatched junction bases numbered 13, after V lost 9 bases and J lost 6 bases. The V gene's germline CDR1 is MNHEY and CDR2 SVGAGI. The CDR3 DNA reads as TGTGCCAGGGTGACAGGGGAATTCTCCGGTCAGCCCCAGCATTTT. Amino acids: CARVTGEFSGQPQHF.

The V and J genes are TRBV7-2 and TRBJ1-4, with 8 positions matching TRBD1. This CDR3 is built from 15 residues. Germline CDR1 reads SGHTA; CDR2 reads FQGNSA. Trimming cost V 4 bases and J 4 bases; bases outside gene matches: 5. CDR3: CASSSGQGINEKLFF. CDR3 DNA sequence: TGTGCCAGCAGCTCCGGACAGGGAATTAATGAAAAACTGTTTTTT.

The chain joins TRBV7-2 to TRBJ2-7; TRBD2 aligns across 9 bases. After removal of 5 bases from V and 2 bases from J, the junction contained 7 bases not matched to a gene. CDR1 is SGHTA, CDR2 FQGNSA, per germline. The CDR3 has 15 residues. DNA of the CDR3: TGTGCCAGCAGCCCCAGTGGCGGGAGGGCCTACGAGCAGTACTTC. Translated: CASSPSGGRAYEQYF.